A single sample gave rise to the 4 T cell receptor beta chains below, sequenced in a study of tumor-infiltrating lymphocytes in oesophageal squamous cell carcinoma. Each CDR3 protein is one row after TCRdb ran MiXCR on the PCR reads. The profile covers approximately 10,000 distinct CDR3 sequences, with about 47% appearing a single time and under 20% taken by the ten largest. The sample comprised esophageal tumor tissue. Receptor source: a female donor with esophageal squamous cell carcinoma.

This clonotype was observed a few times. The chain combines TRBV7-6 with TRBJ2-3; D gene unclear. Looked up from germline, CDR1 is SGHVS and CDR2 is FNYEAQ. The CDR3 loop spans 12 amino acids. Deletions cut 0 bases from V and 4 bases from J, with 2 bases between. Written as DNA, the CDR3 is TGTGCCAGCAGCTTAGCGGCAGATACGCAGTATTTT. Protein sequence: CASSLAADTQYF.

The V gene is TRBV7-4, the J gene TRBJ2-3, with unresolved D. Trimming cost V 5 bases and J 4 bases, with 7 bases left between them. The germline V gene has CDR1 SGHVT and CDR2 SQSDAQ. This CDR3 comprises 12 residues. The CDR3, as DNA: TGTGCCAGCAGCCTCGGACCAGATACGCAGTATTTT. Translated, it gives CASSLGPDTQYF.

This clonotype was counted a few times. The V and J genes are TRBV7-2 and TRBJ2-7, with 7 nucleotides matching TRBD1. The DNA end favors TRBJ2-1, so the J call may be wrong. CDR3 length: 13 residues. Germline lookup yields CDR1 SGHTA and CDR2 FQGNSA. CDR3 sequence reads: CASSWGQTNEQFF. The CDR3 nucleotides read TGTGCCAGCAGCTGGGGACAGACAAATGAGCAGTTCTTC.

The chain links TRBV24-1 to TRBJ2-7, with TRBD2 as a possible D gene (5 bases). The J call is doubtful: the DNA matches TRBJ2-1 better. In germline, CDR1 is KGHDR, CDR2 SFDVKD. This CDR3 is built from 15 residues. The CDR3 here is CATSDLLSGGNEQFF. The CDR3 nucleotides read TGTGCCACCAGTGATTTGTTATCCGGAGGCAATGAGCAGTTCTTC.